The following is a T cell receptor (beta chain) sequence with its context. Assay: immunoSEQ multiplex PCR; the TCRdb copy retains only in-frame clones and omits some. The table includes around 140,000 clones, 93% detected once. Germline values: CDR1 SGHVS, CDR2 FNYEAQ. V shed 5 bases and J 5 bases; nucleotides not matched to a gene: 13. The CDR3 is made up of 18 amino acids. This sample was taken from a study of control samples from healthy donors and cancer patients. The chain links TRBV7-6 to TRBJ2-2; 11 bases are a match to TRBD2. The sequence was obtained from a man younger than 35 in good health. The sequenced material came from blood. CDR3 protein: CASSPNLLAGAGTGELFF. The DNA for the CDR3 is TGTGCCAGCAGCCCAAACCTACTAGCGGGGGCAGGAACCGGGGAGCTGTTTTTT.